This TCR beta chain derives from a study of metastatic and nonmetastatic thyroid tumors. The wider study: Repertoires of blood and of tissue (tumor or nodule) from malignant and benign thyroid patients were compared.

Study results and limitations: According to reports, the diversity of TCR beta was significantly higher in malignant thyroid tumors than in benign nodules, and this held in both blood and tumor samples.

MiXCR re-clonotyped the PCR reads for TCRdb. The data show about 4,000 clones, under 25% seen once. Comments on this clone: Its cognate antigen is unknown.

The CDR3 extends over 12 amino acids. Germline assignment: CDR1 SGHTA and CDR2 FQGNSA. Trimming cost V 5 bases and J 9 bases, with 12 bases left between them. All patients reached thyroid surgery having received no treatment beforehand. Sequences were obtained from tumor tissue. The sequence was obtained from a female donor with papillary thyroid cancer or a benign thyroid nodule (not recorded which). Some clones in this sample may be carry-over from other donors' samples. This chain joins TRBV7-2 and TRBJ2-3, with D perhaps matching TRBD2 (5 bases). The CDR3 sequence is CASSLTSATQYF. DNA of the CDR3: TGTGCCAGCAGCCTTACTAGTGCGACGCAGTATTTT.